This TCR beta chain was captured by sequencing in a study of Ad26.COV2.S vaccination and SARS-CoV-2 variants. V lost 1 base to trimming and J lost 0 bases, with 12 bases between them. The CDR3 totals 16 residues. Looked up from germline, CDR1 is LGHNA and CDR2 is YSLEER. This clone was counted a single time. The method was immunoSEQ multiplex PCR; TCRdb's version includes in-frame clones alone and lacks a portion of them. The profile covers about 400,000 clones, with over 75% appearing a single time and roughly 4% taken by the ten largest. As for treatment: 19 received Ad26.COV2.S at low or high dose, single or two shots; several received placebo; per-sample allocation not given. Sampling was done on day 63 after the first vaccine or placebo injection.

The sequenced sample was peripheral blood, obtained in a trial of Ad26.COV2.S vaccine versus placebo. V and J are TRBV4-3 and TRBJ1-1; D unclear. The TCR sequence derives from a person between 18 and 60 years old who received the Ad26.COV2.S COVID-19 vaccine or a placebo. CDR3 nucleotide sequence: TGCGCCAGCAGCCAAGTCGGCCGAGCAATGAACACTGAAGCTTTCTTT. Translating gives CASSQVGRAMNTEAFF.